This TCR beta chain was captured by sequencing in a study of CD4+ T cells in melanoma. From germline, CDR1 is MNHEY and CDR2 SVGAGI. Trimming cost V 0 bases and J 3 bases, with 12 bases left between them. The CDR3 is 15 residues long. Libraries were prepared by immunoSEQ multiplex PCR; TCRdb keeps only in-frame clonotypes and omits some of them. The sample has approximately 47,000 clones, 75% to 90% seen once. The clonotype originates from a human donor with melanoma. The rearrangement links TRBV6-5 to TRBJ2-7; maybe TRBD1 (6 bases). Sequencing was performed on peripheral blood. CDR3 protein: CASSYSLDSGYEQYF. DNA of the CDR3: TGTGCCAGCAGTTACTCCTTGGACAGTGGCTACGAGCAGTACTTC.